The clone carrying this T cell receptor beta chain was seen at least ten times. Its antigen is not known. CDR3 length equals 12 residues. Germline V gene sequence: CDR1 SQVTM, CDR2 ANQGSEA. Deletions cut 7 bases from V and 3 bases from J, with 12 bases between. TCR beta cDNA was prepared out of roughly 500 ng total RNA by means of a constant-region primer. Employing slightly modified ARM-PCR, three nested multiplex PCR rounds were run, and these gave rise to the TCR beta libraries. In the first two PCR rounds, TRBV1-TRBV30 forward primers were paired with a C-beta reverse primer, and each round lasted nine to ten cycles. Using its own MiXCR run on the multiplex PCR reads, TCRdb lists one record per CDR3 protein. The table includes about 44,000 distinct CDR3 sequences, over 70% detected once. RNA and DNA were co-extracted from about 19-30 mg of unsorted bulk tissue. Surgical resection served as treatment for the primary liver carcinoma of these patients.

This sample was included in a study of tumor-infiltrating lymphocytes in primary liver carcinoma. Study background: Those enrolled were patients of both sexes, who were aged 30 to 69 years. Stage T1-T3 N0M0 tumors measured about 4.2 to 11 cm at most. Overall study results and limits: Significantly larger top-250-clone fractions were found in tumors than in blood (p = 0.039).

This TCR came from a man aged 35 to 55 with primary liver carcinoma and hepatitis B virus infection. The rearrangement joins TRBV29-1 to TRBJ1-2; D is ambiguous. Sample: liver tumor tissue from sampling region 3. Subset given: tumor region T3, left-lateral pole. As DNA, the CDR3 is TGCAGCGGAGTGGACCGCCACTATGGCTACACCTTC. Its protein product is CSGVDRHYGYTF.